These 22 T cell receptor beta chains were sequenced from one sample in a study of blood T cell repertoires in COVID-19. This table comes from immunoSEQ multiplex PCR, and its TCRdb copy is limited to in-frame clones, with some not included. The table records 150,000 to 200,000 clones, less than 85% of them present only once. Sequencing input: peripheral blood. The receptors were gathered from a woman older than 75 with acute or convalescent COVID-19.

The CDR3 loop reads CASSPEATYNEQFF. The CDR3 DNA follows: TGTGCCAGTAGTCCCGAGGCTACCTACAATGAGCAGTTCTTC. The rearrangement uses TRBV6-4 and TRBJ2-1; no definite D call. V lost 9 bases, J lost 2 bases, and 14 bases lay in between. The CDR3 is 14 amino acids. CDR1 MRHNA and CDR2 SNTAGT come from the germline V gene.

This chain joins TRBV2 and TRBJ2-1, with TRBD2 identical over 9 bases. With 4 bases clipped from V and 6 bases from J, the junction kept 10 bases outside the gene matches. The CDR3 is 16 amino acids. The germline V gene encodes CDR1 SNHLY and CDR2 FYNNEI. CDR3 sequence (DNA): TGTGCCAGCAGTGTTGAAATAGCGGGAGAGGGCAATGAGCAGTTCTTC. Translated: CASSVEIAGEGNEQFF.

CDR3 sequence: CASSFRTGTDTQYF. CDR3 sequence (DNA): TGTGCCAGCAGCTTCCGGACAGGCACAGATACGCAGTATTTT. The genes are TRBV9 and TRBJ2-3; TRBD1 might be the D (6 bases). This CDR3 is 14 amino acids long. Germline lookup yields CDR1 SGDLS and CDR2 YYNGEE. Trimming took off 4 bases at V and 1 base at J, with 10 bases between the two ends.

This chain connects TRBV4-3 to TRBJ2-3; 9 bases agree with TRBD2. This CDR3 comprises 16 residues. Germline lookup yields CDR1 LGHNA and CDR2 YSLEER. With V trimmed by 0 bases and J by 1 base, 2 bases remained unmatched. DNA for the CDR3: TGCGCCAGCAGCCAAGATGCTAGCGGGGGCACAGATACGCAGTATTTT. Translation: CASSQDASGGTDTQYF.

The rearrangement links TRBV10-1 to TRBJ2-1; the match to TRBD2 covers 10 bases. Germline trimming cut 2 bases from V and 3 bases from J; bases unmatched to any gene: 1. From germline, CDR1 is WNHNN and CDR2 SYGVQD (reference sequence). The CDR3 extends over 15 amino acids. CDR3 bases: TGCGCCAGCAGTGAGGGACTAGCGGACTACAATGAGCAGTTCTTC. This translates into CASSEGLADYNEQFF.

The rearrangement links TRBV30 to TRBJ2-5; 12 nucleotides match TRBD2. This CDR3 has 13 amino acids. With 2 bases clipped from V and 11 bases from J, the junction kept 6 bases outside the gene matches. CDR1 is GTSNPN, CDR2 SVGIG, per germline (reference sequence). CDR3 nucleotides: TGTGCCTGGAGTTCAAGACTAGCGGGAGTGCAGTACTTC. Translation gives CAWSSRLAGVQYF.

The chain recombines TRBV7-9 with TRBJ1-1, with D maybe TRBD1 (5 bases). Germline V lookup: CDR1 SEHNR, CDR2 FQNEAQ (reference sequence). Trimming took off 2 bases at V and 11 bases at J, with 18 bases between the two ends. The CDR3 length is 14 residues. CDR3 sequence (DNA): TGTGCCAGCAGCTTAAATTGGGGCGCCGTTAGGGCTTTCTTT. Translated, it gives CASSLNWGAVRAFF.

This chain joins TRBV28 and TRBJ2-2, with TRBD2 identical over 7 bases. Germline V gives CDR1 MDHEN, CDR2 SYDVKM. V lost 3 bases, J lost 4 bases, and 5 bases stayed unmatched. This CDR3 has 15 amino acids. The CDR3 sequence is CASSFLTGGTGELFF. The CDR3 DNA follows: TGTGCCAGCAGTTTCCTAACGGGAGGCACCGGGGAGCTGTTTTTT.

V is TRBV6-5 and J is TRBJ1-1, with D tentatively TRBD1 (6 bases). Deletions cut 5 bases from V and 4 bases from J, with 17 bases between. This CDR3 is 15 amino acids long. CDR1 and CDR2 from the germline V gene are MNHEY and SVGAGI. CDR3 bases: TGTGCCAGCAGTCTACAGGGATTTGAGGGCACTGAAGCTTTCTTT. The encoded protein is CASSLQGFEGTEAFF.

This rearrangement joins TRBV30 to TRBJ2-3, with D perhaps matching TRBD2 (6 bases). This CDR3 has 15 amino acids. The V end was cut by 8 bases, the J end by 4 bases, with 22 bases between. In germline, CDR1 is GTSNPN, CDR2 SVGIG (reference sequence). CDR3 nucleotides: TGTGCCGGCGAACACCGAGAGACTAGACCAGATACGCAGTATTTT. Its protein is CAGEHRETRPDTQYF.

In its sample, this clone was seen a few times. V and J are TRBV6-2 or TRBV6-3 and TRBJ2-1, with D perhaps TRBD2 (6 bases). With 2 bases removed from V and 10 bases from J, the gap between germline ends came to 18 bases. This CDR3 spans 15 amino acids. CDR1 MNHEY and CDR2 SVGEGT come from the germline V gene. This CDR3 is CASSYGGAQAGEQFF. CDR3 sequence (DNA): TGTGCCAGCAGTTACGGAGGGGCTCAGGCCGGAGAGCAGTTCTTC.

This chain joins TRBV7-9 and TRBJ2-1, with D perhaps matching TRBD2 (5 bases). V lost 5 bases and J 0 bases, leaving 11 bases between the germline ends. This CDR3 region has 15 residues. Germline V CDR1 and CDR2: SEHNR, FQNEAQ (reference sequence). The CDR3 region is CASSPRGTSYNEQFF. Here the CDR3 DNA reads TGTGCCAGCAGCCCCCGGGGAACCTCCTACAATGAGCAGTTCTTC.

The chain joins TRBV21-1 to TRBJ2-1; whether TRBD2, the table's D call, matches the DNA was not checked. TRBV21-1 is flagged as a pseudogene. The CDR3 contains 12 residues. CDR3 sequence reads: CASSRGTPCLFF. As DNA, the CDR3 is TGTGCCAGCAGCCGCGGGACTCCTTGTCTGTTCTTC.

V is TRBV18 and J is TRBJ2-1; D is possibly TRBD2 (5 bases). V lost 3 bases and J 1 base, leaving 13 bases between the germline ends. In germline, CDR1 is KGHSH, CDR2 LQKENI. CDR3 length equals 16 residues. In nucleotides, the CDR3 is TGTGCCAGCTCACCGGAGGTTGGTATGTCCTACAATGAGCAGTTCTTC. Translating gives CASSPEVGMSYNEQFF.

This clone occurred a few times. The genes are TRBV7-2 and TRBJ2-1, with D possibly TRBD2 on 6 matching bases. Germline-derived CDR1 and CDR2 are SGHTA and FQGNSA. The length of the CDR3 is 14 residues. Trimming took 7 bases from V and 5 from J, leaving 15 bases between them. Written as DNA, the CDR3 is TGTGCCAGCACCCCCGGAGGGGTAAACAATGAGCAGTTCTTC. It codes for CASTPGGVNNEQFF.

The gene calls are TRBV24-1 and TRBJ2-1, with TRBD1 matching 8 bases. The germline CDR1 and CDR2 sequences are KGHDR and SFDVKD. The CDR3 spans 15 residues. After removal of 4 bases from V and 4 bases from J, the junction contained 5 bases not matched to a gene. The CDR3, as DNA: TGTGCCACCAGTGACCACGGACAGGGTTACAATGAGCAGTTCTTC. This translates into CATSDHGQGYNEQFF.

There are a few counts of this clone. The chain carries TRBV19 and TRBJ2-1; 8 bases are shared with TRBD2. This CDR3 spans 15 amino acids. Trimming cost V 3 bases and J 5 bases; bases outside gene matches: 6. Germline V gives CDR1 LNHDA, CDR2 SQIVND (reference sequence). Here the CDR3 DNA reads TGTGCCAGTAGTATCGCACTAGCGGAACACAATGAGCAGTTCTTC. This gives the protein CASSIALAEHNEQFF.

This clone was recorded only once. The V call is TRBV20-1, the J call TRBJ2-7; TRBD2 matches at 10 bases. Germline assignment: CDR1 DFQATT and CDR2 SNEGSKA (reference sequence). The CDR3 spans 13 residues. The V and J ends lost 3 bases and 3 bases, in that order; junction bases with no gene match: 2. CDR3 region: CSASQREGYEQYF. The CDR3 region has the DNA TGCAGTGCTAGTCAGCGGGAGGGCTACGAGCAGTACTTC.

This clone has only a few counts. The chain uses TRBV28 and TRBJ1-2, with a possible D match to TRBD1 (5 bases). V was trimmed by 10 bases and J by 7 bases, leaving 13 bases between them. Germline CDR1 reads MDHEN; CDR2 reads SYDVKM. The CDR3 contains 11 residues. CDR3 nucleotides: TGTGCCATCAAAGCAGGGTTTGGCTACACCTTC. Protein sequence: CAIKAGFGYTF.

J is TRBJ2-3 and V is TRBV2, with D possibly being TRBD2 (5 bases). V lost 5 bases and J lost 4, with 16 bases in between. This CDR3 has 15 amino acids. Germline V gene data show CDR1 as SNHLY and CDR2 as FYNNEI. CDR3 DNA sequence: TGTGCCAGCAGTATTTGGACTTACGAGGCAGATACGCAGTATTTT. It specifies CASSIWTYEADTQYF.

The gene calls are TRBV28 and TRBJ2-6, with D tentatively TRBD2 (7 bases). The CDR3 consists of 15 residues. Trimming shortened V by 7 bases and J by 4 bases, and 14 bases separated the two germline ends. Germline CDR1 reads MDHEN; CDR2 reads SYDVKM. CDR3 protein: CASTEGGVGANVLTF. CDR3 nucleotide sequence: TGTGCCAGCACCGAGGGGGGGGTAGGGGCCAACGTCCTGACTTTC.

The V and J genes are TRBV4-3 and TRBJ1-4, with D perhaps matching TRBD1 (5 bases). The germline CDR1 and CDR2 sequences are LGHNA and YSLEER. The CDR3 loop spans 15 amino acids. Between the trimmed V and J ends, which lost 0 bases and 8 bases, there was a span of 13 bases. CDR3 in amino acids: CASSQELGGGEKLFF. The CDR3 DNA is TGCGCCAGCAGCCAAGAATTGGGGGGAGGGGAAAAACTGTTTTTT.